This T cell receptor (beta chain) was obtained from a study of cytomegalovirus exposure and HLA in healthy donors. The study, taken as a whole, reports: Some highly shared sequence variants likely arose as a pipeline artifact.

Germline V gives CDR1 LGHNA, CDR2 YNFKEQ. This CDR3 is 18 amino acids long. V gave up 8 bases and J gave up 2 bases; unmatched junction bases: 13. Both 60 Vbeta primers and 13 Jbeta primers went into the PCR. The table came from immunoSEQ multiplex PCR; TCRdb's copy has only in-frame clones and leaves some out. The sample shows about 94,000 clones, 79% of them seen only once. To note about this clone: Its cognate antigen is unknown.

The sequence derives from a woman in her forties in good health and CMV-seronegative. V usage is TRBV4-2 and J usage is TRBJ2-3; 13 positions match TRBD2. The sequenced material came from PBMCs. CDR3 sequence: CASGRGGTSGAVTDTQYF. DNA for the CDR3: TGTGCCAGCGGGAGAGGGGGGACTAGCGGGGCCGTCACAGATACGCAGTATTTT.